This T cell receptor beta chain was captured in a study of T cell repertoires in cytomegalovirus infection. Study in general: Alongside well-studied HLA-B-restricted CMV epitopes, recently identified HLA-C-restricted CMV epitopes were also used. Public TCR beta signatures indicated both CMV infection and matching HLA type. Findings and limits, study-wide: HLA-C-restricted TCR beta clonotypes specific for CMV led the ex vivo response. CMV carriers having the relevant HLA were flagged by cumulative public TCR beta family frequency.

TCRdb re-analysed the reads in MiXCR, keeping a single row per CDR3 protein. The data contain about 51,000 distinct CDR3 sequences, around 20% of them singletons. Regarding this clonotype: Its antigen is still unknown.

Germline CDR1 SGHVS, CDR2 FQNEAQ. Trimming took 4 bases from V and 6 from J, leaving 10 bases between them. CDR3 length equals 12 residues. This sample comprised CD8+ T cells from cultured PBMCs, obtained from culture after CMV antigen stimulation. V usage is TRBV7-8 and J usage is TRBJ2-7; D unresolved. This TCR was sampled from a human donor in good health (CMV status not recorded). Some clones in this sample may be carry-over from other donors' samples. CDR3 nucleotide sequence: TGTGCCAGCAGCTCCCCCCCCGTCGAGCAGTACTTC. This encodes CASSSPPVEQYF.